One sample yielded the 12 T cell receptor beta chains listed below, sequenced in a study of shared clonotypes between healthy human individuals. The table came from immunoSEQ multiplex PCR; TCRdb's copy has only in-frame clones and leaves some out. The table includes a few million clones, over 90% detected once. The material sequenced was naive CD4+ T cells from PBMCs. The subset is: CD45RA+ positively selected. The source is a young man in good health. Some clones in this sample may be carry-over from other donors' samples.

The chain links TRBV27 to TRBJ1-4; D call uncertain. The V gene lost 5 bases and the J gene lost 2 bases, with 9 bases spanning the gap. CDR3 length equals 14 residues. The V gene's germline CDR1 is MNHEY and CDR2 SMNVEV (reference sequence). CDR3 amino acids: CASSRVGTNEKLFF. CDR3 in DNA: TGTGCCAGCAGTCGGGTCGGTACTAATGAAAAACTGTTTTTT.

Note on this clone: Within the sample, other DNA sequences also encode this same CDR3. The chain uses TRBV29-1 and TRBJ2-7, with 7 bases fitting TRBD1. The CDR3 loop spans 13 amino acids. After removal of 6 bases from V and 2 bases from J, the junction contained 7 bases not matched to a gene. The germline V gene encodes CDR1 SQVTM and CDR2 ANQGSEA. CDR3 loop: CSVTGTVTYEQYF. As DNA, the CDR3 is TGCAGCGTAACCGGGACAGTAACCTACGAGCAGTACTTC.

The chain couples TRBV5-1 to TRBJ2-3; D gene unclear. This CDR3 is built from 15 residues. Germline lookup yields CDR1 SGHRS and CDR2 YFSETQ. The V end lost 4 bases, the J end lost 1 base, and 13 bases lay between the germline ends. The CDR3 protein is CASSTLNSGTDTQYF. The CDR3 nucleotides read TGCGCCAGCAGCACTTTGAACTCAGGCACAGATACGCAGTATTTT. Supplemented by reference TRBV5-1 and TRBJ2-3, the full variable domain reads KAGVTQTPRYLIKTRGQQVTLSCSPISGHRSVSWYQQTPGQGLQFLFEYFSETQRNKGNFPGRFSGRQFSNSRSEMNVSTLELGDSALYLCASSTLNSGTDTQYFGPGTRLTVL.

V gene TRBV21-1 combines with J gene TRBJ1-4. TRBV21-1 is a recognized pseudogene. CDR3 length: 13 amino acids. The CDR3, as DNA: TGTGCCAGCAGAGATGAGCCCGATGAAAAACTGTTTTTT. This gives the protein CASRDEPDEKLFF.

The chain couples TRBV7-2 to TRBJ1-3, with 12 bases lining up with TRBD1. Trimming removed 5 bases from V and 4 bases from J; junction bases left unmatched: 9. This CDR3 contains 17 residues. The germline gives CDR1 SGHTA, CDR2 FQGNSA. CDR3: CASSPGTGGASGNTIYF. CDR3 nucleotides: TGTGCCAGCAGCCCAGGGACAGGGGGCGCGTCGGGAAACACCATATATTTT.

This chain joins TRBV4-3 and TRBJ2-2; tentatively, D is TRBD2 (5 bases). Trimming pared 5 bases from V and 4 bases from J, leaving 11 bases between. The CDR3 consists of 14 residues. Germline V lookup: CDR1 LGHNA, CDR2 YSLEER. As DNA, the CDR3 is TGCGCCAGCAGCAGAGGACTGATCACCGGGGAGCTGTTTTTT. Translating gives CASSRGLITGELFF.

J is TRBJ2-3 and V is TRBV5-1, with D possibly TRBD2 on 5 matching bases. The CDR3 has 12 amino acids. Germline values: CDR1 SGHRS, CDR2 YFSETQ. Trimming left V 7 bases short and J 4 bases short, with 10 bases between. CDR3 amino acids: CASGSGADTQYF. CDR3 sequence (DNA): TGCGCCAGCGGGAGTGGCGCAGATACGCAGTATTTT.

V gene TRBV2 combines with J gene TRBJ2-3; no clear D. The CDR3 is 16 residues long. Germline loops: CDR1 SNHLY, CDR2 FYNNEI. Trimming shortened V by 5 bases and J by 0 bases, and 15 bases separated the two germline ends. The CDR3 reads CASSHPALFSTDTQYF. The CDR3 DNA follows: TGTGCCAGCAGTCACCCAGCTCTTTTTAGCACAGATACGCAGTATTTT.

The chain has TRBV18 and TRBJ2-6; 9 positions agree with TRBD1. This CDR3 has 18 amino acids. V was clipped by 6 bases and J by 4 bases; unmatched bases: 13. The germline CDR1 and CDR2 sequences are KGHSH and LQKENI. CDR3 bases: TGTGCCAGCTCCCGGGGGACAGGGATCGTCTCCGGGGCCAACGTCCTGACTTTC. Translated, it gives CASSRGTGIVSGANVLTF.

This clone was found once. The V gene is TRBV25-1, the J gene TRBJ2-3; 9 nucleotides line up with TRBD1. This CDR3 region has 16 residues. The V and J ends lost 3 bases and 4 bases, in that order; junction bases with no gene match: 8. Germline CDR1 reads MGHDK; CDR2 reads SYGVNS. The CDR3, as DNA: TGTGCCAGCAGTGAGTTCGAGACAGGGGGAGCAGATACGCAGTATTTT. Its translation: CASSEFETGGADTQYF.

This clone turned up a few times. Here the CDR3 DNA reads TGTGCCAGCACCGACCGACAGGGTCTTCAGCCCCAGCATTTT. Its translation: CASTDRQGLQPQHF. The J gene is TRBJ1-5, the V gene TRBV28, with 7 bases identical to TRBD1. The CDR3 consists of 14 residues. V gave up 7 bases and J gave up 6 bases; unmatched junction bases: 9. Per the germline V gene, CDR1 is MDHEN and CDR2 is SYDVKM.

This clone was detected only once. The rearrangement joins TRBV25-1 to TRBJ1-1, with D perhaps matching TRBD1 (5 bases). V was pared by 0 bases and J by 3 bases, with 11 bases between. CDR3 size: 15 residues. Germline CDR1 MGHDK, CDR2 SYGVNS. CDR3 region: CASSEYARVDTEAFF. CDR3 nucleotide sequence: TGTGCCAGCAGTGAATATGCCAGGGTAGACACTGAAGCTTTCTTT.